This T cell receptor beta chain was recorded in a study of shared clonotypes between healthy human individuals. On the study more broadly: Each donor's CD4 naive and CD4 memory cells filled three plates apiece, CD8 naive two, and CD8 memory one.

Study processing details: ImmunoSEQ yielded junction-only sequences lacking quality scores, so filtering differed. Libraries were prepared by immunoSEQ multiplex PCR; TCRdb keeps only in-frame clonotypes and omits some of them. That table is the source of V, J and clone size, and D and trimming were worked out from the DNA. The table includes about 600,000 clones, approximately 97% detected once. The sequence derives from a woman aged 25-40 years in good health. The sample comprised naive CD4+ T cells sorted from blood. Documented subset: CD45RA+ positively selected.

CDR3 DNA: TGTGCCAGCAGTTTGCCGGGGTGGAACACTGAAGCTTTCTTT. This encodes CASSLPGWNTEAFF. The chain couples TRBV28 to TRBJ1-1; D unresolved. CDR1 is MDHEN, CDR2 SYDVKM, per germline. CDR3 size: 14 residues. The germline V and J ends were trimmed by 3 bases and 1 base, with 9 bases remaining between them.